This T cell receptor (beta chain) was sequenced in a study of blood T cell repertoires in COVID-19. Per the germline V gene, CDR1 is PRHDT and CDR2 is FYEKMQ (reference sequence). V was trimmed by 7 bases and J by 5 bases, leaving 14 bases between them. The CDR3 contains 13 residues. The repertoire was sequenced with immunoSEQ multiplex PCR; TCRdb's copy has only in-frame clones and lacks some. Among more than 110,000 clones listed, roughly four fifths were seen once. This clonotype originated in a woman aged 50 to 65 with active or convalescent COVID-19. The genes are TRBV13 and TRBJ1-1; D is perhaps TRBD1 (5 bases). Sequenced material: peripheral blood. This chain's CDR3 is CASKAGFGTEAFF. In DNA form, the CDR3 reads TGTGCCAGCAAGGCAGGGTTCGGGACTGAAGCTTTCTTT.